This T cell receptor (beta chain) was captured by sequencing in a study of radiation and T cells in renal cell carcinoma. CDR1 is MGHDK, CDR2 SYGVNS, per germline. The CDR3 contains 12 residues. Trimming removed 2 bases at V and 6 bases at J, with 8 bases between. Assay used: immunoSEQ multiplex PCR; TCRdb lists only in-frame clones, some missing. Of more than 150,000 clones listed, about 87% were seen once; the top ten hold 10% to 15%. Stated time point: blood 2 weeks post-SBRT. The sample's treatment: 15 Gy SBRT to primary tumor, nephrectomy 4 weeks later. The TCR sequence derives from a woman in her 50s with renal cell carcinoma. The rearrangement links TRBV25-1 to TRBJ2-7; D not resolved. This specimen was blood, taken from a patient whose treatment included radiotherapy and nephrectomy. CDR3 loop: CASSETLSEQYF. In DNA form, the CDR3 reads TGTGCCAGCAGTGAAACACTTTCCGAGCAGTACTTC.